These 27 T cell receptor beta chains came from one sample sequenced in a study of T cell changes during pregnancy in multiple sclerosis. Sequencing was performed with immunoSEQ multiplex PCR; in TCRdb, only in-frame clones are kept and a portion is missing. The table shows some 99,000 clones, with about 94% occurring only once. The sequences come from peripheral blood, collected after pregnancy. Source of these receptors: a female donor with multiple sclerosis, enrolled in a pregnancy study.

This clone appeared once. The chain joins TRBV5-1 to TRBJ2-5; a possible D gene is TRBD1 (6 bases). V was pared by 4 bases and J by 4 bases, with 20 bases between. The CDR3 spans 16 residues. CDR1 and CDR2 (germline): SGHRS, YFSETQ. The CDR3, as DNA: TGCGCCAGCAGCCTAGACCTGGGGAGAGGGGGAGAGACCCAGTACTTC. It yields the protein CASSLDLGRGGETQYF.

The V gene is TRBV4-1, the J gene TRBJ1-3; no clear D. The V end was cut by 0 bases, the J end by 4 bases, with 13 bases between. CDR1 is MGHRA and CDR2 is YSYEKL in the germline V gene. The CDR3 runs to 16 residues. The CDR3 is CASSQDRPGPGNTIYF. The CDR3 DNA follows: TGCGCCAGCAGCCAAGATCGTCCAGGCCCAGGAAACACCATATATTTT.

V and J are TRBV27 and TRBJ2-1, with D possibly being TRBD2 (6 bases). The CDR3 sequence is 17 residues long. V shed 5 bases and J shed 0 bases, with 17 bases lying between them. Per the germline V gene, CDR1 is MNHEY and CDR2 is SMNVEV (reference sequence). This CDR3 is CASSPLSGSSSYNEQFF. CDR3 coding DNA: TGTGCCAGCAGTCCCCTAAGCGGGTCGAGCTCCTACAATGAGCAGTTCTTC.

Points on this clone: The sample carries other DNA sequences with the same CDR3. The chain employs TRBV28 and TRBJ1-2, with a tentative D call TRBD1 (6 bases). Deletions cut 6 bases from V and 1 base from J, with 9 bases between. Germline CDR1 reads MDHEN; CDR2 reads SYDVKM. This CDR3 is built from 13 residues. The CDR3 sequence: CASRLQGNYGYTF. In nucleotides, the CDR3 is TGTGCCAGCAGGCTACAGGGTAACTATGGCTACACCTTC.

A single count supports this clone. The chain joins TRBV28 to TRBJ2-1; 7 bases match TRBD1. CDR3 length: 15 residues. Germline lookup yields CDR1 MDHEN and CDR2 SYDVKM. Trimming took 6 bases from V and 3 from J; bases not matched to a gene: 8. The CDR3 nucleotides are TGTGCCAGCAGGGACAGACAGGGTCACTACAATGAGCAGTTCTTC. Its protein is CASRDRQGHYNEQFF.

This clone appeared once. V and J are TRBV6-5 and TRBJ2-7; 13 bases match TRBD2. The CDR3 totals 13 residues. Looked up from germline, CDR1 is MNHEY and CDR2 is SVGAGI. Unmatched junction bases numbered 9, after V lost 7 bases and J lost 12 bases. CDR3 in DNA: TGTGCCAGCACCCCACTAGCGGGAGGGCCAGCGTACTTC. It encodes CASTPLAGGPAYF.

V is TRBV5-1 and J is TRBJ2-1, with D maybe TRBD2 (5 bases). Trimming shortened V by 2 bases and J by 0 bases, and 9 bases separated the two germline ends. The CDR3 has 15 amino acids. CDR1 is SGHRS, CDR2 YFSETQ, per germline. In nucleotides, the CDR3 is TGCGCCAGCAGCTTATCGGGGAGCTCCTACAATGAGCAGTTCTTC. Translation: CASSLSGSSYNEQFF.

This rearrangement joins TRBV5-4 to TRBJ2-5, with D tentatively TRBD2 (5 bases). Per germline, CDR1 SGHNT and CDR2 YYREEE (reference sequence). This CDR3 spans 13 amino acids. V shed 3 bases and J shed 5 bases, with 11 bases lying between them. CDR3 in DNA: TGTGCCAGCAGCTCCCGGGAATTGGAGACCCAGTACTTC. This sequence encodes CASSSRELETQYF.

The rearrangement joins TRBV19 to TRBJ1-1; 12 nucleotides match TRBD1. Germline lookup yields CDR1 LNHDA and CDR2 SQIVND (reference sequence). Trimming took 6 bases from V and 5 from J; bases not matched to a gene: 7. CDR3 length equals 15 residues. The CDR3 loop reads CASSPGTGGYTEAFF. CDR3 in DNA: TGTGCCAGTAGCCCCGGGACAGGGGGCTATACTGAAGCTTTCTTT. The full variable domain, completed using reference TRBV19 and TRBJ1-1, is DGGITQSPKYLFRKEGQNVTLSCEQNLNHDAMYWYRQDPGQGLRLIYYSQIVNDFQKGDIAEGYSVSREKKESFPLTVTSAQKNPTAFYLCASSPGTGGYTEAFFGQGTRLTVV.

The gene calls are TRBV30 and TRBJ2-1, with 7 positions matching TRBD2. CDR3 size: 15 residues. After removal of 1 base from V and 7 bases from J, the junction contained 10 bases not matched to a gene. Germline CDR1 and CDR2: GTSNPN and SVGIG (reference sequence). The CDR3 is CAWSGRGVSGNEQFF. The CDR3 DNA reads TGTGCCTGGAGTGGTAGGGGAGTTAGCGGGAATGAGCAGTTCTTC.

The V and J genes are TRBV5-1 and TRBJ2-1; TRBD2 matches 15 bases. The CDR3 sequence is 20 residues long. Per germline, CDR1 SGHRS and CDR2 YFSETQ. The junction had 15 bases not matched to a gene; V was cut back by 1 base and J by 7 bases. CDR3 DNA sequence: TGCGCCAGCAGCTTGAAGGTTATGGGACTAGCGGGAGGAGGTCGGAATGAGCAGTTCTTC. Protein product: CASSLKVMGLAGGGRNEQFF.

For this clone: The same CDR3 arises from other DNA sequences in this sample as well. The genes are TRBV2 and TRBJ2-2, with D unclear. Trimming stripped 6 bases from V and 0 bases from J, with 8 bases between. The CDR3 is made up of 14 amino acids. CDR1 and CDR2 (germline): SNHLY, FYNNEI. The CDR3 coding sequence is TGTGCCAGCAGCGCAGTTTCGAACACCGGGGAGCTGTTTTTT. This sequence encodes CASSAVSNTGELFF. Full variable domain (missing parts from reference TRBV2 and TRBJ2-2): EPEVTQTPSHQVTQMGQEVILRCVPISNHLYFYWYRQILGQKVEFLVSFYNNEISEKSEIFDDQFSVERPDGSNFTLKIRSTKLEDSAMYFCASSAVSNTGELFFGEGSRLTVL.

The V call is TRBV27, the J call TRBJ2-5; D is possibly TRBD1 (8 bases). Deletions cut 6 bases from V and 5 bases from J, with 13 bases between. The CDR3 is 13 amino acids. Looked up from germline, CDR1 is MNHEY and CDR2 is SMNVEV (reference sequence). The CDR3 sequence is CASRIQGGETQYF. The CDR3 DNA follows: TGTGCCAGCAGAATACAGGGGGGGGAGACCCAGTACTTC.

This chain uses TRBV5-1 with TRBJ2-2; TRBD1 is a possible D gene (6 bases). This CDR3 contains 16 residues. CDR1 is SGHRS, CDR2 YFSETQ, per germline. Trimming removed 0 bases from V and 0 bases from J, with 9 bases in between. The DNA of the CDR3 is TGCGCCAGCAGCTTGGGTGGGACAACGAACACCGGGGAGCTGTTTTTT. As protein: CASSLGGTTNTGELFF.

This chain joins TRBV6-5 and TRBJ2-7; 9 bases are shared with TRBD2. V gave up 5 bases and J gave up 5 bases; unmatched junction bases: 7. In germline, CDR1 is MNHEY, CDR2 SVGAGI. CDR3 length: 14 residues. The DNA of the CDR3 is TGTGCCAGCAGTCTTAGCGGGAGACACCACGAGCAGTACTTC. Its protein product is CASSLSGRHHEQYF.

The chain links TRBV5-1 to TRBJ2-7, with TRBD2 identical over 9 bases. V trimming: 0 bases; J trimming: 6 bases; junction bases outside the gene matches: 10. Germline values: CDR1 SGHRS, CDR2 YFSETQ. The CDR3 spans 16 residues. DNA for the CDR3: TGCGCCAGCAGCTTGGTGGGTAGCGGGAGTACGGGCGAGCAGTACTTC. Amino acids: CASSLVGSGSTGEQYF.

This chain links TRBV12-5 with TRBJ1-2; TRBD1 agrees at 7 bases. The CDR3 totals 12 residues. CDR1 is LGHNT, CDR2 FRNRAP, per germline. V shed 3 bases and J 9 bases; nucleotides not matched to a gene: 4. The CDR3 nucleotides read TGTGCTAGTGGTTTCGAGGGACAGAGCTACACCTTC. This gives the protein CASGFEGQSYTF.

The CDR3 sequence is CASSLTGTGGKGYSNQPQHF. For the CDR3, the DNA is TGTGCCAGCAGCTTGACCGGGACAGGGGGCAAGGGGTATAGCAATCAGCCCCAGCATTTT. This chain joins TRBV11-3 and TRBJ1-5; TRBD1 agrees at 12 bases. The ends lost 3 bases at V and 0 bases at J; junction bases unmatched: 12. This CDR3 contains 20 residues. Germline V CDR1 and CDR2: SGHNT, YENEEA.

J is TRBJ1-2 and V is TRBV5-1, with no clear D. Germline-derived CDR1 and CDR2 are SGHRS and YFSETQ. Trimming removed 1 base from V and 0 bases from J, with 7 bases in between. This CDR3 is 14 amino acids long. Written as DNA, the CDR3 is TGCGCCAGCAGCTTGACCAGGTCTAACTATGGCTACACCTTC. Translating it yields CASSLTRSNYGYTF.

This clone was seen just once. V gene TRBV30 combines with J gene TRBJ2-2; D is ambiguous. The germline gives CDR1 GTSNPN, CDR2 SVGIG (reference sequence). This CDR3 spans 15 amino acids. V was pared by 0 bases and J by 5 bases, with 13 bases between. The CDR3 DNA follows: TGTGCCTGGAGTGTAGGCGGAGACGTAACCGGGGAGCTGTTTTTT. Amino acid sequence: CAWSVGGDVTGELFF.

The chain employs TRBV19 and TRBJ2-1; 8 bases map to TRBD1. The CDR3 has 15 residues. Trimming removed 5 bases from V and 2 bases from J; junction bases left unmatched: 5. Germline V lookup: CDR1 LNHDA, CDR2 SQIVND (reference sequence). This chain's CDR3 is CASSLPGQAYNEQFF. The CDR3 region has the DNA TGTGCCAGTAGTCTCCCGGGACAGGCCTACAATGAGCAGTTCTTC.

This sequence joins TRBV5-6 and TRBJ2-3; 11 nucleotides line up with TRBD1. The V gene's germline CDR1 is SGHDT and CDR2 YYEEEE. The junction had 5 bases not matched to a gene; V was cut back by 4 bases and J by 4 bases. The CDR3 runs 15 residues. CDR3 sequence reads: CASSPGQGASDTQYF. CDR3 DNA: TGTGCCAGCAGCCCTGGACAGGGGGCTTCAGATACGCAGTATTTT.

V gene TRBV29-1 combines with J gene TRBJ1-2, with no clear D. V dropped 4 bases and J dropped 6 bases, with 9 bases sitting between them. The CDR3 sequence is 11 residues long. CDR1 is SQVTM and CDR2 is ANQGSEA in the germline V gene. CDR3 in DNA: TGCAGCGTTGTATGGGGAGATGGCTACACCTTC. It is translated as CSVVWGDGYTF.

The J gene is TRBJ2-4, the V gene TRBV2, with 8 nucleotides matching TRBD1. Per the germline V gene, CDR1 is SNHLY and CDR2 is FYNNEI. J gave up 0 bases and V 5 bases, and 6 bases lay outside the gene matches. This CDR3 is 16 amino acids long. This CDR3 reads CASSFTGGLAKNIQYF. Written as DNA, the CDR3 is TGTGCCAGCAGTTTTACAGGGGGTTTAGCCAAAAACATTCAGTACTTC.

This chain connects TRBV19 to TRBJ1-5, with D possibly TRBD1 on 5 matching bases. The CDR3 consists of 15 residues. V lost 4 bases and J 2 bases, leaving 12 bases between the germline ends. Germline V gene lookup returns CDR1 LNHDA and CDR2 SQIVND (reference sequence). CDR3 sequence reads: CASSTAREGNQPQHF. The CDR3 nucleotides read TGTGCCAGTAGTACGGCCAGGGAGGGCAATCAGCCCCAGCATTTT.

V usage is TRBV18 and J usage is TRBJ2-1, with 13 bases aligning to TRBD2. J was trimmed by 8 bases and V by 1 base; bases with no gene match: 5. Germline loops: CDR1 KGHSH, CDR2 LQKENI. The CDR3 length is 16 residues. CDR3 sequence: CASSPRTSGRADEQFF. CDR3 DNA: TGTGCCAGCTCACCACGGACTAGCGGGAGAGCCGATGAGCAGTTCTTC.

The J gene is TRBJ1-5, the V gene TRBV4-1, with TRBD1 matching 9 bases. The length of the CDR3 is 18 residues. J lost 5 bases, V lost 0 bases, and 11 bases had no gene match. In germline, CDR1 is MGHRA, CDR2 YSYEKL. CDR3: CASSQEVGGQGNHQPQHF. In DNA form, the CDR3 reads TGCGCCAGCAGCCAAGAAGTGGGGGGACAGGGTAACCATCAGCCCCAGCATTTT.